The next 32 T cell receptor beta chains were all read from a single sample in a study of blood T cell repertoires in COVID-19. Sequencing was performed with immunoSEQ multiplex PCR; in TCRdb, only in-frame clones are kept and a portion is missing. The data show 200,000 or so clones, 88% seen once. Sequencing used peripheral blood. These receptors originate from a woman aged 55 to 70 with acute or convalescent COVID-19.

The V gene is TRBV18, the J gene TRBJ1-3, with D maybe TRBD1 (6 bases). The germline V gene has CDR1 KGHSH and CDR2 LQKENI. The CDR3 covers 16 residues. V was pared by 1 base and J by 6 bases, with 16 bases between. Here the CDR3 DNA reads TGTGCCAGCTCACCACTATACAGGGAGAGGGAAAACACCATATATTTT. This encodes CASSPLYRERENTIYF.

J is TRBJ2-2 and V is TRBV13; 8 nucleotides align to TRBD2. The CDR3 consists of 16 residues. The V segment lost 0 bases and the J segment 2 bases; nucleotides outside the gene matches: 2. Germline V gives CDR1 PRHDT, CDR2 FYEKMQ (reference sequence). The CDR3 bases are TGTGCCAGCAGCTTAGGGGTAGCGGGAAACACCGGGGAGCTGTTTTTT. It specifies CASSLGVAGNTGELFF.

The rearrangement links TRBV19 to TRBJ1-3; 8 bases map to TRBD1. Trimming cost V 3 bases and J 1 base; bases outside gene matches: 5. The CDR3 has 16 residues. Germline-derived CDR1 and CDR2 are LNHDA and SQIVND (reference sequence). CDR3 residues: CASSMRTGSSGNTIYF. The CDR3 nucleotides are TGTGCCAGTAGTATGCGGACAGGGTCTTCTGGAAACACCATATATTTT.

The rearrangement uses TRBV18 and TRBJ1-1, with unresolved D. Germline loops: CDR1 KGHSH, CDR2 LQKENI. The V end lost 1 base, the J end lost 5 bases, and 8 bases lay between the germline ends. This CDR3 has 13 residues. The CDR3 region is CASSPHAETEAFF. The CDR3 nucleotides are TGTGCCAGCTCACCACATGCGGAGACTGAAGCTTTCTTT.

The V gene is TRBV6-6, the J gene TRBJ2-2; unclear D gene. CDR3 size: 15 residues. From germline, CDR1 is MNHNY and CDR2 SVGAGI (reference sequence). V was shortened by 2 bases and J by 0 bases, with 7 bases between the two germline ends. CDR3 nucleotides: TGTGCCAGCAGTTACGAGACAACGAACACCGGGGAGCTGTTTTTT. This translates into CASSYETTNTGELFF.

The chain couples TRBV4-1 to TRBJ1-5; a weak D match, TRBD1 (5 bases). This CDR3 is 14 amino acids long. Germline loops: CDR1 MGHRA, CDR2 YSYEKL. V was cut by 4 bases and J by 3 bases, with 10 bases left in between. In DNA, the CDR3 is TGCGCCAGCAGCCGGCGCAGGGACAATCAGCCCCAGCATTTT. Translation gives CASSRRRDNQPQHF.

J is TRBJ2-2 and V is TRBV7-2, with 9 bases matching TRBD2. Germline CDR1 SGHTA, CDR2 FQGNSA. The CDR3 totals 17 residues. V lost 5 bases, J lost 6 bases, and 13 bases stayed unmatched. CDR3 bases: TGTGCCAGCAGCCTAAGCTTGGTAGCGGGAGTAGCCGGGGAGCTGTTTTTT. Protein product: CASSLSLVAGVAGELFF.

The J gene is TRBJ2-7, the V gene TRBV18; a weak D match, TRBD1 (6 bases). Germline CDR1 and CDR2: KGHSH and LQKENI. Trimming pared 7 bases from V and 7 bases from J, leaving 29 bases between. This CDR3 has 17 residues. CDR3 DNA sequence: TGTGCCAGCTTACCTGCACTGAATACCGGGACAAAAATTGAGCAGTACTTC. This encodes CASLPALNTGTKIEQYF. The variable domain in full, completed from reference TRBV18 and TRBJ2-7, reads NAGVMQNPRHLVRRRGQEARLRCSPMKGHSHVYWYRQLPEEGLKFMVYLQKENIIDESGMPKERFSAEFPKEGPSILRIQQVVRGDSAAYFCASLPALNTGTKIEQYFGPGTRLTVT.

J is TRBJ1-1 and V is TRBV5-1, with 7 bases lining up with TRBD1. The CDR3 covers 15 residues. The junction had 9 bases not matched to a gene; V was cut back by 6 bases and J by 1 base. The germline V gene encodes CDR1 SGHRS and CDR2 YFSETQ. The CDR3 bases are TGCGCCAGCACCCCCAGGGGGTCGGGGAACACTGAAGCTTTCTTT. Its protein is CASTPRGSGNTEAFF.

The J gene is TRBJ2-2, the V gene TRBV10-1, with 8 bases identical to TRBD2. J was trimmed by 4 bases and V by 2 bases; bases with no gene match: 9. The CDR3 spans 17 residues. Germline CDR1 and CDR2: WNHNN and SYGVQD (reference sequence). The CDR3 is CASSEHLSSGSTGELFF. The CDR3 DNA follows: TGCGCCAGCAGTGAGCACCTATCTAGCGGGTCCACCGGGGAGCTGTTTTTT.

The chain carries TRBV9 and TRBJ2-7; no firm D call. V lost 0 bases, J lost 0 bases, and 10 bases lay in between. CDR3 size: 15 residues. The germline V gene encodes CDR1 SGDLS and CDR2 YYNGEE. CDR3 bases: TGTGCCAGCAGCGTAGCAGGATTGAGCTCCTACGAGCAGTACTTC. This translates into CASSVAGLSSYEQYF. The full variable domain, in which reference TRBV9 and TRBJ2-7 provide the parts outside the CDR3, is DSGVTQTPKHLITATGQRVTLRCSPRSGDLSVYWYQQSLDQGLQFLIQYYNGEERAKGNILERFSAQQFPDLHSELNLSSLELGDSALYFCASSVAGLSSYEQYFGPGTRLTVT.

CDR3 region: CASSLTGTTNDEQFF. In nucleotides, the CDR3 is TGTGCCAGCAGCCTGACTGGGACTACCAATGATGAGCAGTTCTTC. This rearrangement joins TRBV3-1 (or the pseudogene TRBV3-2) to TRBJ2-1; 7 nucleotides agree with TRBD2. Per germline, CDR1 LGHDT and CDR2 YNNKEL (reference sequence). V was pared by 4 bases and J by 8 bases, with 11 bases of the junction left unmatched. The CDR3 has 15 amino acids.

The V gene is TRBV11-2, the J gene TRBJ1-1, with 7 nucleotides matching TRBD1. The trim removed 5 bases at V and 4 bases at J, leaving 7 bases unmatched. Per the germline V gene, CDR1 is SGHAT and CDR2 is FQNNGV. The CDR3 has 14 amino acids. CDR3 DNA: TGTGCCAGCAGCCTCACAGGGGCGGGCACTGAAGCTTTCTTT. This encodes CASSLTGAGTEAFF.

The genes are TRBV5-1 and TRBJ2-2; 8 positions match TRBD1. CDR3 size: 21 residues. With 4 bases clipped from V and 1 base from J, the junction kept 21 bases outside the gene matches. Per the germline V gene, CDR1 is SGHRS and CDR2 is YFSETQ. The CDR3 nucleotides are TGCGCCAGCAGCAGGGGCTTGACCGGGCGCAGGGGGCAAGGGAACACCGGGGAGCTGTTTTTT. Encoded protein: CASSRGLTGRRGQGNTGELFF.

This clone was observed a handful of times. The chain links TRBV5-8 to TRBJ1-4, with D perhaps TRBD1 (5 bases). Germline V gene sequence: CDR1 SGHTS, CDR2 YDEGEE. This CDR3 is 15 amino acids long. With 5 bases removed from V and 7 bases from J, the gap between germline ends came to 18 bases. This chain's CDR3 is CASSWGLGKGEKLFF. The CDR3 bases are TGTGCCAGCAGTTGGGGCCTAGGGAAGGGTGAAAAACTGTTTTTT.

This clone was detected only a few times. The chain has TRBV11-2 and TRBJ1-1; TRBD1 might be the D (5 bases). The germline CDR1 and CDR2 sequences are SGHAT and FQNNGV. This CDR3 contains 11 residues. V was clipped by 5 bases and J by 8 bases, with 9 bases between them. The CDR3: CASSIRTEAFF. The CDR3 nucleotides read TGTGCCAGCAGCATTCGGACAGAAGCTTTCTTT.

This clone was seen only once. The rearrangement joins TRBV5-6 to TRBJ2-1; D perhaps matches TRBD1 (5 bases). V was cut by 5 bases and J by 6 bases, with 12 bases left in between. CDR3 length: 13 residues. Looked up from germline, CDR1 is SGHDT and CDR2 is YYEEEE. CDR3 DNA sequence: TGTGCCAGCAGGAAGAGGCAGGGCAATGAGCAGTTCTTC. Protein sequence: CASRKRQGNEQFF.

This chain connects TRBV28 to TRBJ1-5; 12 bases fit TRBD1. The CDR3 has 19 residues. Unmatched junction bases numbered 6, after V lost 0 bases and J lost 0 bases. Looked up from germline, CDR1 is MDHEN and CDR2 is SYDVKM. The CDR3 is CASSLWGQGAPHSNQPQHF. The DNA for the CDR3 is TGTGCCAGCAGTTTATGGGGACAGGGGGCGCCTCATAGCAATCAGCCCCAGCATTTT.

The rearrangement joins TRBV4-3 to TRBJ1-1; the match to TRBD1 covers 9 bases. This CDR3 comprises 15 residues. Losses at the gene ends were 5 bases for V and 4 bases for J; bases not matched to a gene: 8. Germline assignment: CDR1 LGHNA and CDR2 YSLEER. The CDR3 nucleotides read TGCGCCAGCAGCACCGGACAGGGGCCTTTCACTGAAGCTTTCTTT. Translating gives CASSTGQGPFTEAFF.

The rearrangement uses TRBV11-2 and TRBJ2-3; TRBD2 aligns across 7 bases. J lost 1 base, V lost 8 bases, and 9 bases had no gene match. Germline CDR1 and CDR2: SGHAT and FQNNGV. The CDR3 has 15 residues. The DNA of the CDR3 is TGTGCCAGCTGCCTAGCGGTAATACGCACAGATACGCAGTATTTT. Its protein is CASCLAVIRTDTQYF.

This clone was observed a few times. J is TRBJ2-1 and V is TRBV27; D call uncertain. Germline lookup yields CDR1 MNHEY and CDR2 SMNVEV (reference sequence). V lost 5 bases to trimming and J lost 6 bases, with 14 bases between them. This CDR3 is built from 14 residues. The CDR3: CASSPNQQSNEQFF. The CDR3 DNA reads TGTGCCAGCAGTCCAAATCAACAAAGCAATGAGCAGTTCTTC.

This clone showed up just once. The chain joins TRBV7-2 to TRBJ2-1, with a weak D call TRBD2 (6 bases). Trimming shortened V by 4 bases and J by 8 bases, and 24 bases separated the two germline ends. Germline assignment: CDR1 SGHTA and CDR2 FQGNSA. This CDR3 comprises 17 residues. The CDR3 DNA is TGTGCCAGCAGCTCGCTCCCGACTAGATCCGAGCGGCATGAGCAGTTCTTC. Its protein product is CASSSLPTRSERHEQFF.

The V call is TRBV29-1, the J call TRBJ1-1; a weak D match, TRBD1 (5 bases). This CDR3 is 14 amino acids long. V gave up 0 bases and J gave up 1 base, with 9 bases separating them. The germline gives CDR1 SQVTM, CDR2 ANQGSEA. This chain's CDR3 is CSVEEGGWNTEAFF. The CDR3 DNA is TGCAGCGTTGAAGAGGGGGGATGGAACACTGAAGCTTTCTTT.

This rearrangement joins TRBV19 to TRBJ1-1; D gene unclear. The ends were cut back, 4 bases at V and 0 bases at J, with 12 bases in the middle. There are 15 residues in the CDR3. Germline lookup yields CDR1 LNHDA and CDR2 SQIVND (reference sequence). The CDR3 is CASSTFSGMNTEAFF. The CDR3 DNA sequence: TGTGCCAGTAGTACCTTTTCCGGGATGAACACTGAAGCTTTCTTT.

This sequence joins TRBV28 and TRBJ2-5, with a tentative D call TRBD2 (5 bases). Germline CDR1 and CDR2: MDHEN and SYDVKM. The CDR3 length is 18 residues. V shed 1 base and J shed 4 bases, with 22 bases lying between them. CDR3 residues: CASSLSLGLGSIGETQYF. The CDR3 coding sequence is TGTGCCAGCAGTTTATCCTTGGGTCTGGGGAGTATAGGAGAGACCCAGTACTTC.

The chain couples TRBV5-6 to TRBJ1-1; no firm D call. Per the germline V gene, CDR1 is SGHDT and CDR2 is YYEEEE. The CDR3 is 12 amino acids. Trimming took 2 bases from V and 6 from J, leaving 8 bases between them. CDR3 nucleotide sequence: TGTGCCAGCAGCTTTCCTTCCGCTGAAGCTTTCTTT. Its protein product is CASSFPSAEAFF.

The chain recombines TRBV6-5 with TRBJ2-3, with unresolved D. The CDR3 has 11 residues. Germline V lookup: CDR1 MNHEY, CDR2 SVGAGI. V dropped 7 bases and J dropped 3 bases, with 5 bases sitting between them. The CDR3 DNA is TGTGCCAGCACCTCTACAGATACGCAGTATTTT. It translates to CASTSTDTQYF.

The V call is TRBV5-5, the J call TRBJ1-6, with TRBD1 matching 7 bases. There are 17 residues in the CDR3. V shed 4 bases, J shed 5 bases, and the junction held 12 bases outside the gene matches. In germline, CDR1 is SGHKS, CDR2 YYEKEE (reference sequence). CDR3 nucleotides: TGTGCCAGCAGCCCGACAGGGAGAGGAGGAGATAATTCACCCCTCCACTTT. This encodes CASSPTGRGGDNSPLHF.

The CDR3 sequence: CASPGPDKNIYSNQPQHF. For the CDR3, the DNA is TGTGCCAGCCCAGGACCGGACAAGAACATCTATAGCAATCAGCCCCAGCATTTT. The chain links TRBV18 to TRBJ1-5, with D possibly matching TRBD1 (5 bases). The germline gives CDR1 KGHSH, CDR2 LQKENI. Between the trimmed V and J ends, which lost 8 bases and 0 bases, there was a span of 23 bases. The CDR3 runs to 18 residues.

About this clone itself: A read error may be the cause here, since a much bigger clone is one base away. Other DNA sequences in the same sample also yield this CDR3. This chain connects TRBV18 to TRBJ2-1, with 7 nucleotides matching TRBD2. Trimming at V came to 3 bases and at J to 1 base, leaving 3 bases not matched to a gene. Germline V gene lookup returns CDR1 KGHSH and CDR2 LQKENI. CDR3 length equals 15 residues. The CDR3 nucleotides are TGTGCCAGCTCACCTCGCGGGGGTTCCTACAATGAGCAGTTCTTC. Its translation: CASSPRGGSYNEQFF.

V is TRBV9 and J is TRBJ1-1; possible D gene TRBD1, 6 bases. The CDR3 runs to 12 residues. V was pared by 4 bases and J by 11 bases, with 15 bases between. Germline-derived CDR1 and CDR2 are SGDLS and YYNGEE. Here the CDR3 DNA reads TGTGCCAGCAGCCCCCCCCACAGGGATGCTTTCTTT. Translation gives CASSPPHRDAFF.

The chain couples TRBV7-2 to TRBJ2-5; TRBD2 agrees at 7 bases. Trimming at V came to 6 bases and at J to 4 bases, leaving 11 bases not matched to a gene. This CDR3 is built from 15 residues. Germline V gives CDR1 SGHTA, CDR2 FQGNSA. The CDR3 protein is CASRGRGGPRETQYF. In DNA, the CDR3 is TGTGCCAGCAGGGGTAGGGGAGGGCCGAGAGAGACCCAGTACTTC.